The present TCR beta chain was sequenced within a study of beta chain features in type 1 diabetes. Overall study context: Cell yields, age and gender were similar between patients and healthy donors. Sorted cells from all samples, numbering about 99,000,000, were examined. Study outcomes and limitations: Across all four CD4+ subsets, people with type 1 diabetes showed modestly shorter TCRB CDR3s. Type 1 diabetes patients had VDJ junctions that carried fewer insertions and more deletions.

CDR3 length: 13 residues. The V end was cut by 4 bases, the J end by 9 bases, with 14 bases between. From germline, CDR1 is SGHRS and CDR2 YFSETQ. Investigators reverse transcribed all isolated RNA, so they sequenced expressed TCRB transcripts. Profiled with immunoSEQ multiplex PCR; TCRdb holds only in-frame clones, not every one. The repertoire has about 240,000 clones, approximately 15% of them found once; the top ten carry roughly 0.019%. Details on this clone: Its antigen is undetermined.

The clonotype was recovered from a man younger than 40 with type 1 diabetes. Sequencing was performed on naive CD4+ T cells from blood. V gene TRBV5-1 combines with J gene TRBJ2-1; tentative D call: TRBD2 (6 bases). This chain's CDR3 is CASSPMTSGEQFF. The CDR3 nucleotides read TGCGCCAGCAGCCCCATGACTAGTGGTGAGCAGTTCTTC. The whole variable domain, remainder taken from reference TRBV5-1 and TRBJ2-1, is KAGVTQTPRYLIKTRGQQVTLSCSPISGHRSVSWYQQTPGQGLQFLFEYFSETQRNKGNFPGRFSGRQFSNSRSEMNVSTLELGDSALYLCASSPMTSGEQFFGPGTRLTVL.